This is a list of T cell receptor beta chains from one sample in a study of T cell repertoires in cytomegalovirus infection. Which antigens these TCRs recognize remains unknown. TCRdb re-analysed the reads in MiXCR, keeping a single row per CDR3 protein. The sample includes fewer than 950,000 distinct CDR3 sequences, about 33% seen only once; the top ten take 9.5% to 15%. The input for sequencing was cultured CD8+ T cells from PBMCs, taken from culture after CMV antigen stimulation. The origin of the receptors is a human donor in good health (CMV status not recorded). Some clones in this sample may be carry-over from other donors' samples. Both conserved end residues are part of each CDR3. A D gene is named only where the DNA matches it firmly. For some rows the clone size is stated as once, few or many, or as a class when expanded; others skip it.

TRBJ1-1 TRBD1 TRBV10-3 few CAIIISSTGGKDTEAFF TGTGCCATCATAATTAGTTCGACAGGGGGCAAGGACACTGAAGCTTTCTTT
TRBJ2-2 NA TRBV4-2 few CASSRGHRLNTGELFF TGTGCCAGCAGCCGTGGACACCGACTCAACACCGGGGAGCTGTTTTTT
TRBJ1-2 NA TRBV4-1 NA CASSPEFRVGYGYTF TGCGCCAGCAGCCCAGAATTCCGGGTCGGCTATGGCTACACCTTC
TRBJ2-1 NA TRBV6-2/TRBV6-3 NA CASSYGGGSEQFF TGTGCCAGCAGTTATGGGGGGGGCAGTGAGCAGTTCTTC
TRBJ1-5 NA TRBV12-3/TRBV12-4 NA CANSLEAGTIRNQPQHF TGTGCCAACAGTTTAGAGGCAGGGACTATCCGCAATCAGCCCCAGCATTTT
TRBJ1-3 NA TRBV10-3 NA CAIRTGTTSGNTIYF TGTGCCATCAGGACCGGGACAACTTCTGGAAACACCATATATTTT
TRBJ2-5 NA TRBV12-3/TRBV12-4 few CASSLEYQFDSDPKETQYF TGTGCCAGCAGTTTAGAGTACCAGTTCGACAGCGACCCTAAAGAGACCCAGTACTTC
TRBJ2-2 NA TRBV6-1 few CASSFTGNAGELFF TGTGCCAGCAGTTTTACAGGGAACGCCGGGGAGCTGTTTTTT
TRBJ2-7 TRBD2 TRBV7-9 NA CATAPGGRKDEQYF TGTGCCACCGCCCCGGGGGGTCGCAAGGACGAGCAGTACTTC
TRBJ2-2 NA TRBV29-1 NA CSVADSYTGELFF TGCAGCGTTGCTGACAGTTACACCGGGGAGCTGTTTTTT
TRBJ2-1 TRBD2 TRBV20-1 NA CSAGTSGSYNEQFF TGCAGTGCTGGGACTAGTGGCTCCTACAATGAGCAGTTCTTC
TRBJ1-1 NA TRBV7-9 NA CASRYAGADTEAFF TGTGCCAGCAGGTACGCGGGGGCTGACACTGAAGCTTTCTTT
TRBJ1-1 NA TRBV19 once CASSMLGMNTEAFF TGTGCCAGTAGTATGTTGGGAATGAACACTGAAGCTTTCTTT
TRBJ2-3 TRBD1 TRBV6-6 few CASSDETGDTDTQYF TGTGCCAGCAGTGATGAGACAGGGGACACAGATACGCAGTATTTT
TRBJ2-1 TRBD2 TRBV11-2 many CASSLAAGEIYEQFF TGTGCCAGCAGCTTAGCAGCGGGGGAAATATATGAGCAGTTCTTC
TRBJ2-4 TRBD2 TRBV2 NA CASGRLAGAREPAKNIQYF TGTGCCAGCGGGCGACTAGCGGGGGCGCGAGAACCAGCCAAAAACATTCAGTACTTC
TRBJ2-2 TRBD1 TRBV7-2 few CASSFHRGLGGELFF TGTGCCAGCAGCTTCCACAGGGGGCTGGGCGGGGAGCTGTTTTTT
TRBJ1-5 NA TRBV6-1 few CASSPVGPNQPQHF TGTGCCAGCAGCCCCGTTGGTCCAAATCAGCCCCAGCATTTT
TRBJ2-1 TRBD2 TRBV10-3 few CAISGPGGGVLNNEQFF TGTGCCATCAGCGGCCCCGGCGGGGGGGTTCTTAACAATGAGCAGTTCTTC
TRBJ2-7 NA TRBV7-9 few CASSSRKGSYEQYF TGTGCCAGCAGCTCCCGAAAAGGCTCCTACGAGCAGTACTTC
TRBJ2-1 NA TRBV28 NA CASGAGGDHNEQFF TGTGCCAGCGGTGCCGGAGGGGACCACAATGAGCAGTTCTTC
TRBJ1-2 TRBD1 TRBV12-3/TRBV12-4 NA CASSLAPWTGVGYTF TGTGCCAGCAGTTTAGCCCCATGGACAGGAGTTGGCTACACCTTC
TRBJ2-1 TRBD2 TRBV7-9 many CASSTGTSGGALNNEQFF TGTGCCAGCAGCACGGGGACTAGCGGGGGGGCTCTGAACAATGAGCAGTTCTTC
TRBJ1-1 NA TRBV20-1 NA CSARTVNTEAFF TGCAGTGCTAGGACAGTTAACACTGAAGCTTTCTTT
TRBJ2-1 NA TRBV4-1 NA CASSQDGGLAGNEQFF TGCGCCAGCAGCCAAGATGGGGGGCTAGCCGGCAATGAGCAGTTCTTC
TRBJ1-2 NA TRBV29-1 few CSVDEGDYGYTF TGCAGCGTTGACGAGGGTGACTATGGCTACACCTTC
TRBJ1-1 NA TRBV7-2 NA CASSLAGRPTEAFF TGTGCCAGCAGCTTAGCGGGCCGACCCACTGAAGCTTTCTTT
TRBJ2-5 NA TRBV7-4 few CASSPGQGAHAMETQYF TGTGCCAGCAGCCCGGGGCAGGGAGCCCACGCAATGGAGACCCAGTACTTC
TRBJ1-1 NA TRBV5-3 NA CASSLEAGILEAFF TGTGCCAGCAGCTTGGAAGCAGGGATTCTTGAAGCTTTCTTT
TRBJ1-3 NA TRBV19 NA CASTARGESGNTIYF TGTGCCAGTACCGCAAGAGGGGAATCTGGAAACACCATATATTTT
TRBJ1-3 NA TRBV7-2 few CASSLPYEGGTSGNTIYF TGTGCCAGCAGCTTACCTTACGAGGGGGGCACCTCTGGAAACACCATATATTTT
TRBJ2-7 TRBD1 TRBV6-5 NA CASSYSRTGEEQYF TGTGCCAGCAGTTACTCGAGGACAGGTGAAGAGCAGTACTTC
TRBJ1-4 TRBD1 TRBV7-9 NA CASSTPGTGGNNEKLFF TGTGCCAGCAGCACTCCAGGGACAGGCGGGAATAATGAAAAACTGTTTTTT
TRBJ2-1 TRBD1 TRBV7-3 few CASSSRQGSEQFF TGTGCCAGCAGCTCACGACAGGGATCTGAGCAGTTCTTC
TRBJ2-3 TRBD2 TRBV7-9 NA CASSPRGVSTDTQYF TGTGCCAGCAGCCCCCGGGGGGTCAGCACAGATACGCAGTATTTT
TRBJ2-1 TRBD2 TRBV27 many CASSFGLAVYNEQFF TGTGCCAGCAGTTTTGGACTAGCGGTCTACAATGAGCAGTTCTTC
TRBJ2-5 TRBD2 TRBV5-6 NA CASSLGSGGPYQETQYF TGTGCCAGCAGCTTGGGTAGCGGGGGTCCCTACCAAGAGACCCAGTACTTC
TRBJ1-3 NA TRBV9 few CASSVESTGGNTIYF TGTGCCAGCAGCGTAGAGTCCACAGGGGGAAACACCATATATTTT
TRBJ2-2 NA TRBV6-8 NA CASSYEGGTGELFF TGTGCCAGCAGTTACGAGGGTGGCACCGGGGAGCTGTTTTTT
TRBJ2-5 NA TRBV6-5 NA CASSYSRAGETQYF TGTGCCAGCAGTTACTCTAGGGCGGGGGAGACCCAGTACTTC
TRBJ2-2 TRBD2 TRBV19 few CASRLAGGNTGELFF TGTGCCAGCAGACTAGCGGGGGGGAACACCGGGGAGCTGTTTTTT
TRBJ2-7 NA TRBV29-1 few CSVEVRDYEQYF TGCAGCGTTGAAGTCAGGGACTACGAGCAGTACTTC
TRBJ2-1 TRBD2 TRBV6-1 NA CASGTSADNEQFF TGTGCCAGCGGGACTAGCGCAGACAATGAGCAGTTCTTC
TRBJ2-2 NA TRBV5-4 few CASSLSRGELFF TGTGCCAGCAGCTTGAGTCGCGGGGAGCTGTTTTTT
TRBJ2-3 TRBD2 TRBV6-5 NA CASSPGTSGRAFLITDTQYF TGTGCCAGCAGCCCCGGGACTAGCGGGCGGGCTTTTTTAATCACAGATACGCAGTATTTT
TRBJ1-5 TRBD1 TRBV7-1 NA CASNRTGEDNQPQHF TGTGCCAGCAACAGGACAGGGGAGGACAATCAGCCCCAGCATTTT
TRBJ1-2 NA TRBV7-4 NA CASSLAPGPGYTF TGTGCCAGCAGCTTAGCGCCGGGACCTGGCTACACCTTC
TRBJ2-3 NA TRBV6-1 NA CASSSQGFASTDTQYF TGTGCCAGCAGTTCCCAGGGGTTTGCGAGCACAGATACGCAGTATTTT
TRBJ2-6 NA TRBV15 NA CATSRDRGGGANVLTF TGTGCCACCAGCAGAGATAGAGGTGGAGGGGCCAACGTCCTGACTTTC
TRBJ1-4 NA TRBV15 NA CATSPRTPGATNEKLFF TGTGCCACCAGCCCCCGGACGCCCGGTGCAACTAATGAAAAACTGTTTTTT
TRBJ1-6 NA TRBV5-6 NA CASSLGQPISPLHF TGTGCCAGCAGCTTGGGACAGCCGATTTCACCCCTCCACTTT
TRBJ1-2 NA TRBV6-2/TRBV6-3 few CASSYSKRTGFYGYTF TGTGCCAGCAGTTACTCGAAGCGGACGGGCTTCTATGGCTACACCTTC
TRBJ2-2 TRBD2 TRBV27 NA CASRLTSGGPPAGELFF TGTGCCAGCAGATTGACTAGCGGGGGGCCCCCCGCCGGGGAGCTGTTTTTT
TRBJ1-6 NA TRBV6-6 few CASSYSAPLHF TGTGCCAGCAGTTACTCGGCACCCCTCCACTTT